The 7 T cell receptor beta chains given below trace back to one sample, sequenced in a study of T cells in Graves' hyperthyroidism and ophthalmopathy. RNA transcripts yielded amplified TCR beta CDR3 regions. HTBI primers were employed in a first-round RT-PCR of the TCR CDR3. TCRdb reanalysed the multiplex PCR reads using MiXCR and keeps one entry per CDR3 protein. This table holds some 570,000 distinct CDR3 sequences, 13% to 15% found once. Sequencing was performed on blood. Source of these receptors: a woman aged 18-29 years with Graves' ophthalmopathy.

This clonotype was detected a few times. This chain links TRBV4-2 with TRBJ2-1, with TRBD2 matching over 8 bases. Germline V gene sequence: CDR1 LGHNA, CDR2 YNFKEQ. V was clipped by 4 bases and J by 8 bases; unmatched bases: 19. This CDR3 spans 18 amino acids. CDR3 sequence (DNA): TGTGCCAGCAGCCTAGAACCGGGACTAGTCTCAAACGTCGATGAGCAGTTCTTC. Encoded protein: CASSLEPGLVSNVDEQFF.

This sequence joins TRBV19 and TRBJ2-7; the D is unclear. V lost 4 bases, J lost 5 bases, and 18 bases lay in between. The CDR3 extends over 15 amino acids. The V gene's germline CDR1 is LNHDA and CDR2 SQIVND (reference sequence). For the CDR3, the DNA is TGTGCCAGTAGTACCGACCGTTCCCCTGTCGACGAGCAGTACTTC. Amino acid sequence: CASSTDRSPVDEQYF.

This clonotype was counted many times. CDR3 nucleotides: TGTGCCAGCACCTCGTGGGGCGGTCCCCTGTACCAAGAGACCCAGTACTTC. Residues: CASTSWGGPLYQETQYF. This chain connects TRBV7-9 to TRBJ2-5; possibly TRBD1 for D (5 bases). Germline CDR1 and CDR2: SEHNR and FQNEAQ (reference sequence). The CDR3 runs 17 residues. V was cut by 7 bases and J by 0 bases, with 21 bases left in between.

Notes on this clonotype: The missing conserved phenylalanine or tryptophan at the end of this CDR3 makes a read error likely. The rearrangement uses TRBV27 and TRBJ2-7; 8 nucleotides match TRBD1. The V gene's germline CDR1 is MNHEY and CDR2 SMNVEV (reference sequence). V shed 4 bases, J shed 3 bases, and the junction held 5 bases outside the gene matches. The CDR3 totals 14 residues. CDR3 DNA sequence: TGTGCCAGCAGTTACAGGGGGTCGGGCTACGAGCAGTACCTC. Its translation is CASSYRGSGYEQYL.

This clonotype has just a few counts. For the CDR3, the DNA is TGTGCCAGCAAAAGCTCCTACGAGCAGTACTTC. Residues: CASKSSYEQYF. The gene calls are TRBV12-3 or TRBV12-4 and TRBJ2-7, with unresolved D. This CDR3 is 11 amino acids long. Trimming stripped 7 bases from V and 0 bases from J, with 4 bases between.

The chain combines TRBV20-1 with TRBJ2-2, with D possibly TRBD2 on 6 matching bases. CDR1 and CDR2 (germline): DFQATT, SNEGSKA (reference sequence). The CDR3 covers 16 residues. Deletions cut 0 bases from V and 6 bases from J, with 17 bases between. CDR3 protein: CSAREGGARSAGELFF. The CDR3, as DNA: TGCAGTGCTAGAGAGGGGGGAGCGAGGTCCGCCGGGGAGCTGTTTTTT.

This clonotype was counted many times. The V gene is TRBV7-8, the J gene TRBJ2-5; 7 bases are shared with TRBD1. Germline CDR1 and CDR2: SGHVS and FQNEAQ. Trimming took 3 bases from V and 0 from J; bases not matched to a gene: 10. CDR3 size: 17 residues. The CDR3 protein is CASSLFPPGTDQETQYF. The CDR3 DNA reads TGTGCCAGCAGCTTGTTCCCCCCCGGGACAGACCAAGAGACCCAGTACTTC.